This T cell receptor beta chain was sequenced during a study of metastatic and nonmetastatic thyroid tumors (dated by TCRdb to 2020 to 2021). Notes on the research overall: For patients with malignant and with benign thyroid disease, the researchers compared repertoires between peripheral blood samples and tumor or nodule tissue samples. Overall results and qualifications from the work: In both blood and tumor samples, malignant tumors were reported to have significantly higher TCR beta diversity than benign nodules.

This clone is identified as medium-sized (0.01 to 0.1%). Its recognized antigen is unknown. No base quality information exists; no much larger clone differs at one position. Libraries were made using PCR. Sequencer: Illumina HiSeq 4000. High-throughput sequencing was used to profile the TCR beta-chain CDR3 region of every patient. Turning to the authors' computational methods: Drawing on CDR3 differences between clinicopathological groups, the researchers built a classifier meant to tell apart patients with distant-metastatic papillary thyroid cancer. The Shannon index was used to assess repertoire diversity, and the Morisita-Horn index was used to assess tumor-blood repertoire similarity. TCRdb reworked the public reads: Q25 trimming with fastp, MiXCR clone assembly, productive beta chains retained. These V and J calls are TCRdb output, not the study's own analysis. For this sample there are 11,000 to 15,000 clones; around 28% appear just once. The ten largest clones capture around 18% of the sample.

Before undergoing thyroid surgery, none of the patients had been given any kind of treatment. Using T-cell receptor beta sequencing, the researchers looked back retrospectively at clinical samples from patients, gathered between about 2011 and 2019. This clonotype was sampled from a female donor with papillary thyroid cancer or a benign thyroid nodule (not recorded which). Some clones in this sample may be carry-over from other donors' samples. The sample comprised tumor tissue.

CDR3 sequence: CASTPWDSGANVLTF. At the DNA level, the sequence is TGTGCCAGCACCCCCTGGGACTCTGGGGCCAACGTCCTGACTTTC. The chain is encoded by TRBV6-2 or TRBV6-3 joined to TRBJ2-6, with no confidently assigned D gene. Taken from cysteine to phenylalanine, the CDR3 has 15 residues. The kept DNA is CDR3 alone, 45 bases in frame from the first base. CDR1 and CDR2 were assigned from the germline V gene as MNHEY and SVGEGT. V loses 7 bases, J loses 0 bases, and the germline ends lie 10 bases apart.